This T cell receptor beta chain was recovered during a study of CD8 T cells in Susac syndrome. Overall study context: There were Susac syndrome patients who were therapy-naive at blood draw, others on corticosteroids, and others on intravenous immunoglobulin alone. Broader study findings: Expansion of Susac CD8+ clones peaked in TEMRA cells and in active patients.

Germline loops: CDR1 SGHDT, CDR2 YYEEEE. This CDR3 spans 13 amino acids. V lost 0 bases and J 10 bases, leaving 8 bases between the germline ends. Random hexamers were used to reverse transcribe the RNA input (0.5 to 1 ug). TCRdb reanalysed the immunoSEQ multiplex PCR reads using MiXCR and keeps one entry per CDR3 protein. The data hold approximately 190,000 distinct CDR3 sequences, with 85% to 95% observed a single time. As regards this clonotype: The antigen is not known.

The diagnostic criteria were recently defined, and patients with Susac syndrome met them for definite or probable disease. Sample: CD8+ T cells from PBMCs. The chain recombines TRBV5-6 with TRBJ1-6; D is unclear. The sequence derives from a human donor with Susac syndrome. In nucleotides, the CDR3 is TGTGCCAGCAGCTTGGGGGGTCGGTCACCCCTCCACTTT. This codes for CASSLGGRSPLHF.